What follows are 27 T cell receptor beta chains derived from one specimen sequenced in a study of blood T cell repertoires in COVID-19. Libraries were prepared by immunoSEQ multiplex PCR; TCRdb keeps only in-frame clonotypes and omits some of them. Of over 110,000 clones in the sample, 65% to 90% are singletons; the top ten hold approximately 8%. The sequenced material came from peripheral blood. These receptors all stem from a human donor in a cohort sampled during active COVID-19.

V gene TRBV27 combines with J gene TRBJ1-2; D gene ambiguous. Germline CDR1 MNHEY, CDR2 SMNVEV (reference sequence). The CDR3 runs to 11 residues. V lost 8 bases and J lost 5, with 9 bases in between. CDR3 in amino acids: CASSQRYGYTF. As DNA, the CDR3 is TGTGCCAGCTCCCAGCGGTATGGCTACACCTTC.

The chain employs TRBV5-4 and TRBJ2-1; 11 positions match TRBD2. Losses at the gene ends were 3 bases for V and 8 bases for J; bases not matched to a gene: 4. This CDR3 comprises 14 residues. The germline gives CDR1 SGHNT, CDR2 YYREEE (reference sequence). The CDR3 protein is CASSSTSGAHEQFF. The CDR3 DNA reads as TGTGCCAGCAGCTCGACTAGCGGGGCCCATGAGCAGTTCTTC.

This chain connects TRBV28 to TRBJ1-5, with TRBD1 identical over 7 bases. Germline trimming cut 8 bases from V and 5 bases from J; bases unmatched to any gene: 6. The germline V gene has CDR1 MDHEN and CDR2 SYDVKM. CDR3 size: 13 residues. The CDR3 DNA reads TGTGCCAGCGTTGAGGGGGCTTATCAGCCCCAGCATTTT. This sequence encodes CASVEGAYQPQHF. Using reference TRBV28 and TRBJ1-5 for the parts outside the CDR3, the full variable domain is DVKVTQSSRYLVKRTGEKVFLECVQDMDHENMFWYRQDPGLGLRLIYFSYDVKMKEKGDIPEGYSVSREKKERFSLILESASTNQTSMYLCASVEGAYQPQHFGDGTRLSIL.

This clone was counted a few times. CDR3 loop: CASSPTQAGLSYEQYF. The CDR3 DNA reads as TGTGCCAGCTCACCAACTCAAGCGGGGTTATCCTACGAGCAGTACTTC. The chain is built from TRBV18 and TRBJ2-7; 7 positions agree with TRBD2. V trimming: 2 bases; J trimming: 1 base; junction bases outside the gene matches: 8. Looked up from germline, CDR1 is KGHSH and CDR2 is LQKENI. The CDR3 extends over 16 amino acids.

The J gene is TRBJ2-2, the V gene TRBV11-3; TRBD2 matches at 7 bases. CDR3 length: 16 residues. Germline assignment: CDR1 SGHNT and CDR2 YENEEA. V dropped 2 bases and J dropped 5; count of bases not matched to a gene: 8. As DNA, the CDR3 is TGTGCCAGCAGCTTAAGGGAGTTCGGGGGGACCGGGGAGCTGTTTTTT. It yields the protein CASSLREFGGTGELFF.

V usage is TRBV6-2 or TRBV6-3 and J usage is TRBJ2-5, with 10 positions matching TRBD2. CDR1 MNHEY and CDR2 SVGEGT come from the germline V gene. The trim removed 0 bases at V and 4 bases at J, leaving 11 bases unmatched. This CDR3 has 18 residues. The CDR3 DNA sequence: TGTGCCAGCAGTTACTCGGGTTCTAGCGGGAGCTTGGGAGAGACCCAGTACTTC. It is translated as CASSYSGSSGSLGETQYF.

This chain links TRBV18 with TRBJ2-6, with 8 bases identical to TRBD1. Germline CDR1 reads KGHSH; CDR2 reads LQKENI. V dropped 0 bases and J dropped 2; count of bases not matched to a gene: 3. The CDR3 loop spans 17 amino acids. CDR3 in amino acids: CASSPPGQAAGANVLTF. The CDR3 nucleotides are TGTGCCAGCTCACCACCGGGACAGGCAGCTGGGGCCAACGTCCTGACTTTC.

The J gene is TRBJ2-7, the V gene TRBV5-6; TRBD2 aligns across 10 bases. The CDR3 is 16 residues long. V dropped 2 bases and J dropped 4; count of bases not matched to a gene: 9. Germline CDR1 and CDR2: SGHDT and YYEEEE. CDR3 protein: CASSFLSGRSLYEQYF. Written as DNA, the CDR3 is TGTGCCAGCAGCTTCCTTAGCGGGAGGTCCCTTTACGAGCAGTACTTC.

This chain connects TRBV11-2 to TRBJ1-2, with no clear D. Trimming left V 3 bases short and J 8 bases short, with 10 bases between. The length of the CDR3 is 12 residues. The germline V gene encodes CDR1 SGHAT and CDR2 FQNNGV. Here the CDR3 reads CASSFSGEGYTF. The CDR3 DNA sequence: TGTGCCAGCAGCTTTTCCGGGGAAGGCTACACCTTC.

This clone was counted once. This rearrangement joins TRBV19 to TRBJ2-5, with a possible D match to TRBD1 (6 bases). Germline V CDR1 and CDR2: LNHDA, SQIVND (reference sequence). V lost 5 bases and J lost 0, with 16 bases in between. This CDR3 is 16 amino acids long. The CDR3 loop reads CASSPPGHLYQETQYF. CDR3 in DNA: TGTGCCAGTAGTCCACCGGGACACCTCTACCAAGAGACCCAGTACTTC.

The chain joins TRBV6-6 to TRBJ1-1, with D perhaps TRBD1 (5 bases). The CDR3 runs to 14 residues. The V and J ends lost 7 bases and 3 bases respectively, with 15 bases between them. Germline CDR1 MNHNY, CDR2 SVGAGI (reference sequence). The CDR3 sequence is CASTEPGGYTEAFF. Written as DNA, the CDR3 is TGTGCCAGCACAGAGCCGGGGGGTTACACTGAAGCTTTCTTT.

The rearrangement joins TRBV4-1 to TRBJ2-7; 12 bases match TRBD1. V shed 8 bases and J 6 bases; nucleotides not matched to a gene: 5. Looked up from germline, CDR1 is MGHRA and CDR2 is YSYEKL. The CDR3 consists of 13 residues. The CDR3 region has the DNA TGCGCCAGCCGGGGGACAGGGGGCGGCGAGCAGTACTTC. Translation gives CASRGTGGGEQYF.

The chain recombines TRBV27 with TRBJ2-7, with D possibly TRBD2 on 6 matching bases. Germline V gene lookup returns CDR1 MNHEY and CDR2 SMNVEV (reference sequence). V gave up 3 bases and J gave up 2 bases, with 8 bases separating them. This CDR3 has 13 residues. The CDR3 DNA reads as TGTGCCAGCAGTTTGGCGGGAACCTACGAGCAGTACTTC. This codes for CASSLAGTYEQYF.

This rearrangement joins TRBV4-3 to TRBJ1-2; 11 bases align to TRBD1. CDR1 is LGHNA and CDR2 is YSLEER in the germline V gene. V lost 0 bases and J lost 7; bases outside the gene matches: 10. The CDR3 extends over 17 amino acids. CDR3 in DNA: TGCGCCAGCAGCCAAGAGCGGACAGGGGGCCCTCGGGGTGGCTACACCTTC. The encoded protein is CASSQERTGGPRGGYTF.

CDR3 protein: CSVDRVPGYTDTQYF. The CDR3 DNA reads TGCAGCGTGGACAGGGTTCCCGGTTACACAGATACGCAGTATTTT. The rearrangement uses TRBV29-1 and TRBJ2-3, with 8 bases matching TRBD1. The length of the CDR3 is 15 residues. V shed 6 bases, J shed 2 bases, and the junction held 10 bases outside the gene matches. Germline CDR1 and CDR2: SQVTM and ANQGSEA.

The V gene is TRBV7-9, the J gene TRBJ1-1, with 8 bases fitting TRBD1. This CDR3 contains 17 residues. Germline V gene data show CDR1 as SEHNR and CDR2 as FQNEAQ (reference sequence). V was pared by 5 bases and J by 0 bases, with 11 bases of the junction left unmatched. The CDR3 region is CASSPHLGQGLNTEAFF. The CDR3 bases are TGTGCCAGCAGCCCACATCTCGGACAGGGACTGAACACTGAAGCTTTCTTT.

The rearrangement uses TRBV15 and TRBJ1-1, with D possibly TRBD1 on 6 matching bases. The CDR3 length is 15 residues. CDR1 and CDR2 from the germline V gene are LNHNV and YYDKDF (reference sequence). V was pared by 4 bases and J by 1 base, with 13 bases between. The DNA of the CDR3 is TGTGCCACCAGCACTCCACCAGGGGCGAACACTGAAGCTTTCTTT. As protein: CATSTPPGANTEAFF.

The CDR3, as DNA: TGTGCCACCAGAATAAACACGAACTATGGCTACACCTTC. Amino acid sequence: CATRINTNYGYTF. J is TRBJ1-2 and V is TRBV15; D not resolved. The CDR3 length is 13 residues. Germline lookup yields CDR1 LNHNV and CDR2 YYDKDF (reference sequence). Trimming pared 6 bases from V and 2 bases from J, leaving 10 bases between.

The chain uses TRBV4-2 and TRBJ2-7, with 9 nucleotides matching TRBD2. This CDR3 has 17 amino acids. V trimming: 1 base; J trimming: 2 bases; junction bases outside the gene matches: 9. CDR1 and CDR2 from the germline V gene are LGHNA and YNFKEQ. CDR3 in DNA: TGTGCCAGCAGCCAAGTCCCGGGTAGCGGGAGTACCTACGAGCAGTACTTC. Its translation is CASSQVPGSGSTYEQYF.

The rearrangement joins TRBV5-1 to TRBJ2-1, with D possibly matching TRBD1 (6 bases). Germline V gives CDR1 SGHRS, CDR2 YFSETQ. This CDR3 has 15 residues. Trimming took off 4 bases at V and 3 bases at J, with 14 bases between the two ends. The CDR3 is CASSPTLGGYNEQFF. In DNA, the CDR3 is TGCGCCAGCAGCCCCACCTTAGGGGGCTACAATGAGCAGTTCTTC.

This clone rates as medium-sized. The chain is built from TRBV10-3 and TRBJ1-2; 8 bases align to TRBD1. Germline CDR1 reads ENHRY; CDR2 reads SYGVKD. J lost 6 bases, V lost 6 bases, and 15 bases had no gene match. The CDR3 length is 16 residues. DNA of the CDR3: TGTGCCATCAGCCCTGATGGACAGGGAGCGATTGATGGCTACACCTTC. This translates into CAISPDGQGAIDGYTF.

The V call is TRBV7-3, the J call TRBJ2-2; 10 nucleotides match TRBD2. In germline, CDR1 is SGHTA, CDR2 FQGTGA. The CDR3 consists of 14 residues. V gave up 4 bases and J gave up 6 bases; unmatched junction bases: 2. For the CDR3, the DNA is TGTGCCAGCAGCTCGACTAGCGGGCCCGGGGAGCTGTTTTTT. As protein: CASSSTSGPGELFF.

This chain's CDR3 is CASSQGGLYQPQHF. In nucleotides, the CDR3 is TGTGCCAGCAGTCAGGGGGGCCTATATCAGCCCCAGCATTTT. The chain has TRBV28 and TRBJ1-5; 7 bases line up with TRBD1. Germline-derived CDR1 and CDR2 are MDHEN and SYDVKM. This CDR3 is 14 amino acids long. With V trimmed by 5 bases and J by 5 bases, 6 bases remained unmatched.

The rearrangement links TRBV5-1 to TRBJ2-7, with TRBD1 identical over 8 bases. In germline, CDR1 is SGHRS, CDR2 YFSETQ. The CDR3 runs to 14 residues. The junction had 9 bases not matched to a gene; V was cut back by 4 bases and J by 6 bases. DNA for the CDR3: TGCGCCAGCAGCCACGGGACAGGTTCAGGCGAGCAGTACTTC. This translates into CASSHGTGSGEQYF.

The V call is TRBV27, the J call TRBJ2-7; 10 bases line up with TRBD2. J was trimmed by 2 bases and V by 4 bases; bases with no gene match: 8. The CDR3 totals 16 residues. CDR1 and CDR2 (germline): MNHEY, SMNVEV (reference sequence). CDR3 protein: CASSYRTSGGPYEQYF. As DNA, the CDR3 is TGTGCCAGCAGTTACCGGACTAGCGGAGGGCCCTACGAGCAGTACTTC.

The chain recombines TRBV5-4 with TRBJ2-7, with TRBD1 identical over 8 bases. J was trimmed by 5 bases and V by 4 bases; bases with no gene match: 8. CDR3 length: 14 amino acids. Looked up from germline, CDR1 is SGHNT and CDR2 is YYREEE (reference sequence). This CDR3 reads CASSERQGSNEQYF. CDR3 nucleotide sequence: TGTGCCAGCAGCGAACGACAGGGGTCAAACGAGCAGTACTTC.

This chain joins TRBV12-5 and TRBJ1-1; 8 bases fit TRBD1. Germline V gives CDR1 LGHNT, CDR2 FRNRAP. CDR3 size: 13 residues. V gave up 9 bases and J gave up 3 bases; unmatched junction bases: 6. CDR3 amino acids: CASQGQADTEAFF. CDR3 DNA: TGTGCTAGCCAGGGACAGGCGGACACTGAAGCTTTCTTT.